Listed below are T cell receptor beta chains from one sample, sequenced in a study of cytomegalovirus exposure and HLA in healthy donors. TCRdb keeps only in-frame clones here, not all; method: immunoSEQ multiplex PCR. This table has roughly 120,000 clones, around 70% appearing once. The sample consisted of PBMCs. The receptors here all came from a woman aged 40 to 50 in good health and CMV-seropositive. Both conserved end residues are part of each CDR3. A D gene is named only where the DNA matches it firmly. Clone size is not always given. Where it is, it says once, few, many or a class for expanded clones.

J | D | size | V | CDR3 | DNA
TRBJ1-4 | . | . | TRBV9 | CASSKGVNEKLFF | TGTGCCAGCAGCAAAGGAGTTAATGAAAAACTGTTTTTT
TRBJ2-7 | . | . | TRBV27 | CASSSGVLYEQYF | TGTGCCAGCAGTAGTGGAGTTCTCTACGAGCAGTACTTC
TRBJ1-2 | . | . | TRBV7-2 | CASSPGGGAHGYTF | TGTGCCAGCAGCCCCGGGGGGGGAGCGCATGGCTACACCTTC
TRBJ1-1 | . | . | TRBV6-6 | CASSPQGPNTEAFF | TGTGCCAGCAGCCCCCAGGGGCCGAACACTGAAGCTTTCTTT
TRBJ2-7 | . | . | TRBV4-3 | CASSQDNRADGPAYEQYF | TGCGCCAGCAGCCAAGATAACAGGGCAGATGGCCCGGCCTACGAGCAGTACTTC
TRBJ2-5 | . | . | TRBV4-3 | CASSQDSPHPGHPGETQYF | TGCGCCAGCAGCCAAGATTCCCCTCACCCGGGACACCCAGGAGAGACCCAGTACTTC
TRBJ1-2 | . | . | TRBV7-2 | CASSLGGGQNYGYTF | TGTGCCAGCAGCTTAGGGGGGGGCCAGAACTATGGCTACACCTTC
TRBJ2-1 | TRBD2 | few | TRBV5-1 | CASTAGGLPNEQFF | TGCGCCAGCACCGCGGGGGGACTGCCCAATGAGCAGTTCTTC
TRBJ2-5 | TRBD1 | . | TRBV6-1 | CASRGQGEETQYF | TGTGCCAGCAGGGGACAGGGGGAAGAGACCCAGTACTTC
TRBJ1-1 | . | . | TRBV7-2 | CASSERTVANTEAFF | TGTGCCAGCAGCGAACGGACAGTAGCTAACACTGAAGCTTTCTTT
TRBJ1-4 | . | few | TRBV6-1 | CASSKVEGSVGKLFF | TGTGCCAGCAGTAAAGTGGAGGGCTCGGTTGGAAAACTGTTTTTT
TRBJ2-3 | . | . | TRBV6-1 | CASSAGLDTDTQYF | TGTGCCAGCAGTGCCGGACTTGACACAGATACGCAGTATTTT
TRBJ1-1 | TRBD1 | . | TRBV5-1 | CASSLDAGGTEAFF | TGCGCCAGCAGCTTGGATGCAGGGGGCACTGAAGCTTTCTTT
TRBJ2-7 | . | . | TRBV11-1 | CASRPRDIAYEQYF | TGTGCCAGCAGGCCCCGGGACATCGCCTACGAGCAGTACTTC
TRBJ1-6 | TRBD1 | . | TRBV4-1 | CASSQDYDRDFNSPLHF | TGCGCCAGCAGCCAAGATTACGACAGGGATTTTAATTCACCCCTCCACTTT
TRBJ1-2 | . | . | TRBV6-1 | CAGTSYYLSRGYTF | TGTGCCGGCACCTCCTACTACCTCAGTCGTGGCTACACCTTC
TRBJ2-2 | . | . | TRBV11-1 | CASSPVPLELFF | TGTGCCAGCAGCCCCGTCCCCCTGGAGCTGTTTTTT
TRBJ2-7 | . | once | TRBV6-5 | CASSYSSRVGNYEQYF | TGTGCCAGCAGTTACTCGAGCAGGGTAGGGAACTACGAGCAGTACTTC
TRBJ2-5 | TRBD1 | . | TRBV18 | CASSPRDRVGQETQYF | TGTGCCAGCTCACCACGGGACAGGGTGGGTCAAGAGACCCAGTACTTC
TRBJ2-1 | TRBD2 | . | TRBV10-2 | CASRATSGGHNEQFF | TGCGCCAGCAGGGCTACTAGCGGGGGGCATAATGAGCAGTTCTTC
TRBJ2-7 | . | . | TRBV5-1 | CASSLEMSGVRFGYEQYF | TGCGCCAGCAGCTTGGAAATGTCAGGGGTTCGTTTCGGCTACGAGCAGTACTTC
TRBJ1-3 | TRBD1 | . | TRBV29-1 | CSVGGQGGSGNTIYF | TGCAGCGTTGGCGGACAGGGAGGGTCTGGAAACACCATATATTTT
TRBJ1-2 | . | . | TRBV5-6 | CASSQIYGDYGYTF | TGTGCCAGCAGCCAAATTTACGGGGACTATGGCTACACCTTC
TRBJ1-4 | . | few | TRBV5-1 | CASSWQVNEKLFF | TGCGCCAGCAGCTGGCAGGTTAATGAAAAACTGTTTTTT
TRBJ1-5 | TRBD1 | . | TRBV5-1 | CASSPTGAEGQPQHF | TGCGCCAGCAGTCCGACAGGGGCGGAAGGGCAGCCCCAGCATTTT
TRBJ1-3 | . | . | TRBV2 | CASTTGSSGNTIYF | TGTGCCAGCACTACAGGTAGCTCTGGAAACACCATATATTTT
TRBJ1-5 | TRBD1 | . | TRBV18 | CASSPDRGLNQPQHF | TGTGCCAGCTCACCCGACAGGGGGCTGAATCAGCCCCAGCATTTT
TRBJ1-1 | TRBD1 | . | TRBV18 | CASSPYTGGTEAFF | TGTGCCAGCTCGCCGTACACAGGGGGCACTGAAGCTTTCTTT
TRBJ1-2 | . | . | TRBV2 | CASSTRQVFYGYTF | TGTGCCAGCAGCACCCGACAGGTTTTCTATGGCTACACCTTC
TRBJ1-1 | . | once | TRBV7-9 | CASSSTGLETEAFF | TGTGCCAGCAGCTCAACAGGGCTTGAGACTGAAGCTTTCTTT
TRBJ1-5 | . | . | TRBV2 | CASSGQRNQPQHF | TGTGCCAGCAGTGGTCAACGGAATCAGCCCCAGCATTTT
TRBJ1-1 | . | . | TRBV5-1 | CASSFPSGGDEAFF | TGCGCCAGCAGCTTCCCCAGCGGCGGTGATGAAGCTTTCTTT
TRBJ2-5 | TRBD1 | . | TRBV5-6 | CASSFGQGEGETQYF | TGTGCCAGCAGCTTCGGACAGGGTGAGGGAGAGACCCAGTACTTC
TRBJ1-5 | . | . | TRBV15 | CATSRDTNQPQHF | TGTGCCACCAGCAGAGATACTAATCAGCCCCAGCATTTT
TRBJ1-6 | . | . | TRBV9 | CASSVSGNSPLHF | TGTGCCAGCAGCGTATCGGGGAATTCACCCCTCCACTTT
TRBJ2-7 | . | . | TRBV4-1 | CASSPEGSYEQYF | TGCGCCAGCAGCCCCGAGGGCTCTTACGAGCAGTACTTC
TRBJ1-1 | TRBD1 | . | TRBV11-3 | CASSKQGKDTEAFF | TGTGCCAGCAGCAAACAGGGGAAGGACACTGAAGCTTTCTTT
TRBJ1-2 | . | few | TRBV10-3 | CAISRDSRRYGYTF | TGTGCCATCAGCCGGGACTCAAGGAGGTATGGCTACACCTTC
TRBJ1-1 | TRBD1 | . | TRBV27 | CATKQTGFPLQAFF | TGTGCCACCAAACAGACAGGGTTTCCCCTGCAAGCTTTCTTT
TRBJ1-6 | . | . | TRBV28 | CASSLREGDSPLHF | TGTGCCAGCAGTTTAAGAGAGGGAGATTCACCCCTCCACTTT
TRBJ1-2 | TRBD1 | . | TRBV6-5 | CATWRTGGAYYGYTF | TGTGCCACTTGGCGGACAGGGGGCGCCTACTATGGCTACACCTTC
TRBJ2-3 | . | few | TRBV6-1 | CASSDRMAANGDTQYF | TGTGCCAGCAGTGATCGAATGGCAGCGAACGGGGATACGCAGTATTTT
TRBJ2-5 | TRBD2 | . | TRBV9 | CASSKGLAPETQYF | TGTGCCAGCAGCAAGGGACTAGCGCCAGAGACCCAGTACTTC
TRBJ2-7 | . | few | TRBV11-2 | CASSLRGKSYEQYF | TGTGCCAGCAGCTTACGGGGGAAGTCCTACGAGCAGTACTTC
TRBJ1-1 | TRBD1 | few | TRBV5-1 | CASSLQGTNTEAFF | TGCGCCAGCAGCTTACAGGGGACGAACACTGAAGCTTTCTTT
TRBJ1-6 | TRBD1 | . | TRBV25-1 | CASSGQTGVLYNSPLHF | TGTGCCAGCAGTGGCCAAACAGGGGTACTCTATAATTCACCCCTCCACTTT
TRBJ2-7 | TRBD1 | . | TRBV29-1 | CSVVPGQKAYEQYF | TGCAGCGTTGTTCCGGGACAGAAAGCTTACGAGCAGTACTTC
TRBJ2-3 | . | . | TRBV9 | CASSVAPDTQYF | TGTGCCAGCAGCGTAGCTCCAGATACGCAGTATTTT
TRBJ2-7 | TRBD1 | few | TRBV9 | CASSARQGFPYEQYF | TGTGCCAGCAGCGCGAGACAGGGGTTTCCCTACGAGCAGTACTTC
TRBJ2-1 | TRBD2 | . | TRBV12-5 | CASGSLAGATNEQFF | TGTGCTAGTGGTTCCTTAGCGGGGGCGACCAATGAGCAGTTCTTC
TRBJ1-1 | . | . | TRBV4-3 | CASSQHFDTATEAFF | TGCGCCAGCAGCCAACATTTTGACACCGCCACTGAAGCTTTCTTT
TRBJ1-1 | TRBD1 | . | TRBV7-8 | CASSLDRGGTEAFF | TGTGCCAGCAGCCTTGACAGGGGAGGCACTGAAGCTTTCTTT
TRBJ2-1 | TRBD2 | . | TRBV7-2 | CASSWLAGGAYNEQFF | TGTGCCAGCAGCTGGTTAGCGGGGGGAGCCTACAATGAGCAGTTCTTC
TRBJ1-3 | . | . | TRBV18 | CASSFDFSSGNTIYF | TGTGCCAGCTCATTCGACTTCAGCTCTGGAAACACCATATATTTT
TRBJ2-3 | . | . | TRBV4-1 | CASSSTGNTQYF | TGCGCCAGCAGCTCTACCGGTAATACGCAGTATTTT